What follows describes a single T cell receptor (beta chain). The CDR3 spans 12 residues. Germline V gene sequence: CDR1 SGHTA, CDR2 FQGNSA. The ends were cut back, 0 bases at V and 1 base at J, with 0 bases in the middle. The sample is drawn from a study of T cell responses to AZD1222 COVID-19 vaccine. Using immunoSEQ multiplex PCR, the repertoire was profiled, and TCRdb retains in-frame clones only, with some absent. The sample holds about 70,000 clones; roughly 84% are singletons and the top ten take over 7.5%. The specimen comprised peripheral blood, sampled on day 0 of AZD1222 vaccination. The chain links TRBV7-2 to TRBJ1-2; D is undetermined. The TCR originated in an adult in good health. DNA for the CDR3: TGTGCCAGCAGCTTAGCTAACTATGGCTACACCTTC. Translating it yields CASSLANYGYTF.